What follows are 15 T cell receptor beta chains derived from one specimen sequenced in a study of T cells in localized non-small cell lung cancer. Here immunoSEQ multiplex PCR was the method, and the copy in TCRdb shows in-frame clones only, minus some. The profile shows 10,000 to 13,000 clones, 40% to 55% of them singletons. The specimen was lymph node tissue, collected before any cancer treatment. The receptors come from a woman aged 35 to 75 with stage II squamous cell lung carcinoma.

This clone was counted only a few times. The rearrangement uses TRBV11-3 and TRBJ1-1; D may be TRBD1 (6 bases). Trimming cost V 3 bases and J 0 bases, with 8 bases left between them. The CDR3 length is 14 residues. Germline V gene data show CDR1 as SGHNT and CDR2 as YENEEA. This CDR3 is CASSLGALNTEAFF. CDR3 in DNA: TGTGCCAGCAGCTTGGGGGCCCTGAACACTGAAGCTTTCTTT.

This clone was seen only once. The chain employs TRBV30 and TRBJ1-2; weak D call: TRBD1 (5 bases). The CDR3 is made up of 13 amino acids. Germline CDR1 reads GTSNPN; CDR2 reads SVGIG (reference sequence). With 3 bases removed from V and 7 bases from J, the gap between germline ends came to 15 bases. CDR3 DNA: TGTGCCTGGAGAGGGACGGAGACCGGTGGCTACACCTTC. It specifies CAWRGTETGGYTF.

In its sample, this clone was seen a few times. CDR3 sequence: CASSRLLNSPLHF. The DNA of the CDR3 is TGTGCCAGCAGTCGACTGCTTAATTCACCCCTCCACTTT. V usage is TRBV6-8 and J usage is TRBJ1-6; no firm D call. Trimming stripped 5 bases from V and 6 bases from J, with 8 bases between. The CDR3 is 13 amino acids. CDR1 MNHGY and CDR2 SAAAGT come from the germline V gene.

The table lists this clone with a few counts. The CDR3 DNA reads as TGTGCCAGCAGCCCCGGGACAGGGGGCCCGTATTCCACAGATACGCAGTATTTT. Amino acids: CASSPGTGGPYSTDTQYF. The chain employs TRBV11-3 and TRBJ2-3; 12 bases are shared with TRBD1. Trimming at V came to 5 bases and at J to 2 bases, leaving 11 bases not matched to a gene. Germline CDR1 SGHNT, CDR2 YENEEA. The CDR3 consists of 18 residues.

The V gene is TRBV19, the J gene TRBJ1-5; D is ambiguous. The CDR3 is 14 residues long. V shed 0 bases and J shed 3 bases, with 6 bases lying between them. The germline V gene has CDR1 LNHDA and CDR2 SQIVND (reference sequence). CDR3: CASSIEAPNQPQHF. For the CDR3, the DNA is TGTGCCAGTAGTATAGAAGCCCCCAATCAGCCCCAGCATTTT.

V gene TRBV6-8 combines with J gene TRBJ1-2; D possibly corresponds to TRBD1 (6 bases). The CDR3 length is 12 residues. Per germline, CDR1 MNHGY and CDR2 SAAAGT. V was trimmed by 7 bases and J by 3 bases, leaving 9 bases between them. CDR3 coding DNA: TGTGCCAGCATACAGGGTCACTATGGCTACACCTTC. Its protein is CASIQGHYGYTF.

The CDR3 nucleotides are TGTGCCAGCAGTTATGCTGCTAGATCCTCACCCCTCCACTTT. Residues: CASSYAARSSPLHF. The V and J genes are TRBV6-8 and TRBJ1-6; D gene uncertain. Trimming cost V 3 bases and J 10 bases, with 13 bases left between them. Germline assignment: CDR1 MNHGY and CDR2 SAAAGT. This CDR3 comprises 14 residues.

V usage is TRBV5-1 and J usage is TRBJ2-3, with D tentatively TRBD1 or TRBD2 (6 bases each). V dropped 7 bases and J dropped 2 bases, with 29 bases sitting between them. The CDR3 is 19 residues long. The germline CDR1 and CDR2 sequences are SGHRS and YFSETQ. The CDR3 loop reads CASVRDTLGWDSATDTQYF. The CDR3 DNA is TGCGCCAGCGTGAGGGACACCTTGGGATGGGACTCAGCCACAGATACGCAGTATTTT.

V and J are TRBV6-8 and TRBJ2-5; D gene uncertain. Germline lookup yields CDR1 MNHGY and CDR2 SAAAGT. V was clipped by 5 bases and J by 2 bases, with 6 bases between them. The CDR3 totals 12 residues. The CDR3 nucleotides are TGTGCCAGCAGTAATAAACAAGAGACCCAGTACTTC. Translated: CASSNKQETQYF.

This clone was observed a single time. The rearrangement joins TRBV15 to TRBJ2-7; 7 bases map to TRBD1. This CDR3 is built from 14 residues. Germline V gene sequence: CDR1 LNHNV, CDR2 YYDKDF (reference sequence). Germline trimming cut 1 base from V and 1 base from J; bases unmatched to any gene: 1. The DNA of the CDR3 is TGTGCCACCAGCAGAGGGACAGGTTCCTACGAGCAGTACTTC. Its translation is CATSRGTGSYEQYF.

The CDR3 here is CSVSIQSSVQETQYF. For the CDR3, the DNA is TGCAGCGTTTCCATACAGTCTAGCGTCCAAGAGACCCAGTACTTC. The chain has TRBV29-1 and TRBJ2-5, with D perhaps matching TRBD2 (6 bases). Germline CDR1 SQVTM, CDR2 ANQGSEA. Trimming took 5 bases from V and 1 from J, leaving 17 bases between them. This CDR3 region has 15 residues.

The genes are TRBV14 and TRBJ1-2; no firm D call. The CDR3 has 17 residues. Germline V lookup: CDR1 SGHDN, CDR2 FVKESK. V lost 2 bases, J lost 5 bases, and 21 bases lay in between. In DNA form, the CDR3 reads TGTGCCAGCAGCCAATATCCCTCAAAGACGTCGGTGTATGGCTACACCTTC. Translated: CASSQYPSKTSVYGYTF.

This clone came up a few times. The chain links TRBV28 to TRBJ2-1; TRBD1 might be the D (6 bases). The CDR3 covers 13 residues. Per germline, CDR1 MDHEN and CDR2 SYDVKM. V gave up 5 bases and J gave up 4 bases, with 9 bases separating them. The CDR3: CASSGQTYNEQFF. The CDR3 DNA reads TGTGCCAGCAGTGGACAGACGTACAATGAGCAGTTCTTC.

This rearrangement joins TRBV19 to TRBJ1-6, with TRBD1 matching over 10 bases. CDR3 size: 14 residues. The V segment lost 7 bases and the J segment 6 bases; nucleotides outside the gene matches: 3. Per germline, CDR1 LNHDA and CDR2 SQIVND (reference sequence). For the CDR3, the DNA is TGTGCCAGTAATCGACAGGGGGCTAATTCACCCCTCCACTTT. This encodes CASNRQGANSPLHF.

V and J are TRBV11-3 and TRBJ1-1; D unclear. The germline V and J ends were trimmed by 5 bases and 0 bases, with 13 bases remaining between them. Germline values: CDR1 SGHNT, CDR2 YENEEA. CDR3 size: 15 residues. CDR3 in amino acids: CASSVGPTVNTEAFF. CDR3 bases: TGTGCCAGCAGCGTAGGTCCTACAGTGAACACTGAAGCTTTCTTT.